What follows are 11 T cell receptor beta chains derived from one specimen sequenced in a study of blood T cell repertoires in COVID-19. The method was immunoSEQ multiplex PCR; TCRdb's version includes in-frame clones alone and lacks a portion of them. The profile shows over 40,000 clones, roughly 82% of them singletons. Sequenced input: peripheral blood. Receptors originate from a human donor in a cohort sampled during active COVID-19.

The chain joins TRBV19 to TRBJ1-1; D remains ambiguous. Trimming stripped 3 bases from V and 4 bases from J, with 21 bases between. CDR1 and CDR2 (germline): LNHDA, SQIVND (reference sequence). CDR3 length: 17 residues. The CDR3 region is CASSIYGGDSLSTEAFF. CDR3 coding DNA: TGTGCCAGTAGTATCTACGGCGGGGATTCCCTCTCCACTGAAGCTTTCTTT.

This chain connects TRBV5-4 to TRBJ2-2; a weak D match, TRBD1 (6 bases). Germline lookup yields CDR1 SGHNT and CDR2 YYREEE (reference sequence). This CDR3 has 16 residues. V lost 1 base to trimming and J lost 0 bases, with 10 bases between them. CDR3 coding DNA: TGTGCCAGCAGCTTGTATGGGGGCGCGAACACCGGGGAGCTGTTTTTT. Translated, it gives CASSLYGGANTGELFF.

The V and J genes are TRBV6-5 and TRBJ1-5; D unresolved. Deletions cut 6 bases from V and 7 bases from J, with 19 bases between. The CDR3 spans 15 residues. Germline lookup yields CDR1 MNHEY and CDR2 SVGAGI. CDR3 sequence reads: CASSETLGKGQPQHF. The CDR3 DNA sequence: TGTGCCAGCAGCGAGACCCTGGGCAAAGGACAGCCCCAGCATTTT.

The gene calls are TRBV30 and TRBJ1-4; D perhaps matches TRBD1 (6 bases). Germline V gene data show CDR1 as GTSNPN and CDR2 as SVGIG (reference sequence). CDR3 length: 15 residues. V was clipped by 0 bases and J by 6 bases, with 14 bases between them. The CDR3 coding sequence is TGTGCCTGGAGTGTAGGGGGAACAAACGATGAAAAACTGTTTTTT. Translating it yields CAWSVGGTNDEKLFF.

The genes are TRBV5-1 and TRBJ1-1; tentatively, D is TRBD1 (5 bases). Germline CDR1 is SGHRS and CDR2 is YFSETQ. The ends were cut back, 7 bases at V and 1 base at J, with 11 bases in the middle. This CDR3 contains 13 residues. In DNA, the CDR3 is TGCGCCAGCCAGCGGGGGGAGAACACTGAAGCTTTCTTT. It is translated as CASQRGENTEAFF.

This clone was found a few times. The J gene is TRBJ2-7, the V gene TRBV29-1; TRBD2 aligns across 7 bases. CDR3 size: 13 residues. With 1 base clipped from V and 3 bases from J, the junction kept 3 bases outside the gene matches. Germline assignment: CDR1 SQVTM and CDR2 ANQGSEA. The CDR3 DNA follows: TGCAGCGTTGAAGGTCCGGGGGGCTACGAGCAGTACTTC. Translating it yields CSVEGPGGYEQYF.

V usage is TRBV29-1 and J usage is TRBJ1-3; D may be TRBD1 (5 bases). V was trimmed by 4 bases and J by 2 bases, leaving 12 bases between them. CDR1 and CDR2 from the germline V gene are SQVTM and ANQGSEA. The CDR3 sequence is 14 residues long. As DNA, the CDR3 is TGCAGCGTTGCCAGGGTAGGAACTGGAAACACCATATATTTT. This codes for CSVARVGTGNTIYF. The full variable domain, completed using reference TRBV29-1 and TRBJ1-3, is SAVISQKPSRDICQRGTSLTIQCQVDSQVTMMFWYRQQPGQSLTLIATANQGSEATYESGFVIDKFPISRPNLTFSTLTVSNMSPEDSSIYLCSVARVGTGNTIYFGEGSWLTVV.

The gene calls are TRBV6-2 or TRBV6-3 and TRBJ2-7; TRBD2 matches 12 bases. Looked up from germline, CDR1 is MNHEY and CDR2 is SVGEGT. CDR3 size: 17 residues. The V gene end was trimmed by 6 bases and the J gene end by 6 bases; junction bases not matched to a gene: 15. CDR3 DNA: TGTGCCAGCAGCCCCCCCAGACTAGCGGGGGACCGAGGCGAGCAGTACTTC. It codes for CASSPPRLAGDRGEQYF.

The sample holds one count of this clone. V usage is TRBV10-3 and J usage is TRBJ2-2; 9 positions match TRBD2. The germline V gene has CDR1 ENHRY and CDR2 SYGVKD. The CDR3 has 15 residues. With 3 bases clipped from V and 6 bases from J, the junction kept 5 bases outside the gene matches. As DNA, the CDR3 is TGTGCCATCAGTGATGGCGGGAGGGGACCCGGGGAGCTGTTTTTT. Residues: CAISDGGRGPGELFF.

CDR3 loop: CASSIGGVTSGRLDEQFF. CDR3 coding DNA: TGTGCCAGTAGTATAGGAGGCGTGACTAGCGGGAGACTGGATGAGCAGTTCTTC. V is TRBV19 and J is TRBJ2-1, with TRBD2 matching 12 bases. J lost 8 bases, V lost 1 base, and 12 bases had no gene match. Germline V gene sequence: CDR1 LNHDA, CDR2 SQIVND (reference sequence). The CDR3 runs 18 residues.

This clone came up once. The chain is built from TRBV6-4 and TRBJ2-2; no clear D gene. Trimming shortened V by 3 bases and J by 1 base, and 6 bases separated the two germline ends. The CDR3 covers 14 residues. The germline CDR1 and CDR2 sequences are MRHNA and SNTAGT. In nucleotides, the CDR3 is TGTGCCAGCAGTGAGTGGCTGAACACCGGGGAGCTGTTTTTT. As protein: CASSEWLNTGELFF.